This T cell receptor beta chain was observed in a study of CD8 T cells in Susac syndrome (dated by TCRdb to the late 2010s). Context from the whole study: Of the Susac syndrome patients who were sequenced, about eight were in clinical remission while roughly six had clinically active disease. At the time of blood withdrawal, Susac syndrome patients were either therapy-naive, taking corticosteroids (with some also receiving IVIg), or on IVIg alone. The study used repertoire sequencing to test whether antigen drove CD8+ T cell activation and differentiation in Susac syndrome. Findings and caveats that apply to the study as a whole: The TCR sequencing and HLA analysis was acknowledged to have included a relatively small number of individuals. No clonal expansion was detected in the CD4+ T cell repertoire of Susac syndrome patients.

A remark on this clonotype: Its recognized antigen is unknown. Per-nucleotide qualities are absent, and no much larger clonotype sits a single base away.

Germline trimming: 4 bases from V, 5 bases from J; junction bases outside gene matches: 9. The CDR3, from cysteine to phenylalanine, totals 18 residues. Solely the CDR3 DNA is kept, with 54 bases framed from the first base. CDR1 and CDR2 were assigned from the germline V gene as SGHDN and FVKESK. Peripheral blood CD8+ and CD4+ T cells from healthy donors, Susac syndrome patients and multiple sclerosis patients were profiled using high-throughput TCR beta sequencing. The Susac syndrome patients fulfilled recently defined diagnostic criteria for definite or probable disease. Bulk CD8+ and CD4+ T cells were purified by magnetic negative isolation, whereas CD8+ TEMRA cells were enriched by FACS. Blood was collected in EDTA tubes and processed within 24 hours, with PBMCs isolated through density gradient centrifugation. PBMCs destined for TCR sequencing were cryopreserved in liquid nitrogen and later thawed in a 37 °C water bath. The sorted or isolated CD4+, CD8+ and CD8+ TEMRA cells reached a purity of at least 90%.

RNA was extracted with the RNeasy kit and roughly 0.45 to 1 ug was reverse transcribed using random hexamers. The immunoSEQ multiplex PCR assay, which covers 54 Vbeta and 13 Jbeta segments, was used to amplify TCR beta CDR3 regions. To correct PCR amplification bias, a synthetic template baseline was used for both primer optimization and computational correction. On the study's bioinformatics: Reads were assigned to V, D and J genes according to IMGT and analyzed in immunoSEQ Analyzer, with only productive sequences retained. To calculate clonality, Shannon entropy was normalized by log2 of the number of productive unique sequences and then subtracted from one. For each patient and control, public and private clones were evaluated among the 100 most prevalent clones. A clone was defined as Susac-specific if it was absent from the healthy and MS cohorts, from roughly 980 published viral clones and from other ImmuneACCESS disease sequences. TCRdb reran the public reads through fastp at Q25 and MiXCR, keeping productive beta chains. Rows matching on CDR3 protein sequence are summarized as one entry with the most common DNA and genes. These V and J calls rely on TCRdb rather than the paper's analysis. Here the sample has about 240,000 distinct CDR3 sequences; almost 97% occur a single time. Together, the top ten hold about 0.095% of the sample.

This receptor was obtained from a human donor with Susac syndrome. In this chain, TRBV14 is recombined with TRBJ2-2; the central 14 bases match TRBD2. The sample comprised CD4+ T cells from PBMCs. The CDR3 corresponds to CASSPQTSGRARTGELFF. The DNA sequence reads TGTGCCAGCAGCCCTCAGACTAGCGGGAGGGCCCGGACCGGGGAGCTGTTTTTT.